A single sample is the source of the 2 T cell receptor beta chains below, sequenced in a study of OX40 agonist ivuxolimab in advanced cancers. Assay used: immunoSEQ multiplex PCR; TCRdb lists only in-frame clones, some missing. The sample records tens of thousands of clones, less than 95% being singletons. Sequenced here: CD4+ or CD8+ T cells sorted from blood, sampled in a trial of the OX40 agonist ivuxolimab. The receptors stem from an adult with an advanced solid tumor such as melanoma, head and neck, liver or kidney cancer.

The V call is TRBV9, the J call TRBJ1-2; D might be TRBD1 (6 bases). V was shortened by 0 bases and J by 8 bases, with 20 bases between the two germline ends. The CDR3 extends over 16 amino acids. The V gene's germline CDR1 is SGDLS and CDR2 YYNGEE. The CDR3 region has the DNA TGTGCCAGCAGCGTAGGTCGGTGGGGGGCGCTTCAGGGCTACACCTTC. This encodes CASSVGRWGALQGYTF.

The V and J genes are TRBV4-1 and TRBJ2-3; possibly TRBD1 or TRBD2 for D (5 bases each). Trimming shortened V by 2 bases and J by 2 bases, and 8 bases separated the two germline ends. Germline CDR1 MGHRA, CDR2 YSYEKL. The CDR3 is 14 amino acids. The CDR3, as DNA: TGCGCCAGCAGCCAACGGGACGCCACAGATACGCAGTATTTT. It encodes CASSQRDATDTQYF.